This TCR beta chain was captured in a study of blood T cells in healthy people across ages. Overall study: Per two T cells, template switching captured roughly one barcoded beta molecule. Study conclusions and caveats: With naive T cell percentage, TCR beta diversity showed a strong correlation. Whereas aged donors had fewer naive CD4+ cells, long-lived donors had more of them and higher diversity.

The CDR3 length is 15 residues. Trimming removed 0 bases at V and 1 base at J, with 10 bases between. Per the germline V gene, CDR1 is SGHRS and CDR2 is YFSETQ. Through a sample-barcoded 5' primer and a J-beta primer mix, a second PCR was run for roughly 7 to 12 cycles. Each CDR3 protein gets one entry after TCRdb re-called the 5' RACE reads with MiXCR. The sample holds around 1.7 million distinct CDR3 sequences, 28% seen once. The draw of peripheral blood yielded about 10 milliliters from each donor. This clonotype was detected only once. The antigen remains unidentified. The sample taken for sequencing was blood. The clonotype comes from a woman aged 25 to 39 in good health. This chain uses TRBV5-1 with TRBJ1-1; no firm D call. The CDR3 region is CASSLVGNRNTEAFF. CDR3 DNA sequence: TGCGCCAGCAGCTTGGTGGGGAATAGGAACACTGAAGCTTTCTTT.